This T cell receptor beta chain derives from a study of cytomegalovirus exposure and HLA in healthy donors. With 60 Vbeta and 13 Jbeta primers, the PCR was carried out. Sequencing used immunoSEQ multiplex PCR; TCRdb keeps in-frame clones, though not all of them. The sample consists of over 150,000 clones, around 82% of them appearing once. The germline CDR1 and CDR2 sequences are LNHNV and YYDKDF (reference sequence). The CDR3 has 12 amino acids. Trimming removed 5 bases from V and 5 bases from J, with 10 bases in between. Healthy bone marrow donors made up the donor group. The receptor was derived from a woman aged 25 to 45 in good health and CMV-seronegative. The material sequenced was PBMCs. The chain employs TRBV15 and TRBJ2-7; tentative D call: TRBD1 (6 bases). In DNA, the CDR3 is TGTGCCACCAGCTACAGGGAGCACGAGCAGTACTTC. The encoded protein is CATSYREHEQYF.